Following are 10 T cell receptor beta chains from one sample sequenced in a study of blood T cell repertoires in COVID-19. Profiling relied on immunoSEQ multiplex PCR, and the TCRdb table lists in-frame clones only, not all of them. The sample yields roughly 350,000 clones, about 90% seen once. The specimen sequenced was peripheral blood. The origin of the receptors is a young woman who had recovered from COVID-19.

This chain uses TRBV29-1 with TRBJ2-3; TRBD2 aligns across 11 bases. Germline CDR1 and CDR2: SQVTM and ANQGSEA. The ends lost 0 bases at V and 6 bases at J; junction bases unmatched: 8. The CDR3 loop spans 16 amino acids. CDR3 nucleotide sequence: TGCAGCGTTGAAGATGTGGCTAGCGGGAGGCGGGATACGCAGTATTTT. Its translation is CSVEDVASGRRDTQYF.

The J gene is TRBJ2-1, the V gene TRBV5-4, with D uncertain. The germline V gene has CDR1 SGHNT and CDR2 YYREEE (reference sequence). There are 12 residues in the CDR3. Trimming took off 1 base at V and 6 bases at J, with 5 bases between the two ends. The CDR3, as DNA: TGTGCCAGCAGCTTGACCGGCAATGAGCAGTTCTTC. Translated: CASSLTGNEQFF.

The chain is built from TRBV5-8 and TRBJ2-7; 9 bases match TRBD1. V lost 4 bases to trimming and J lost 6 bases; unmatched junction nucleotides: 11. This CDR3 has 15 amino acids. Germline loops: CDR1 SGHTS, CDR2 YDEGEE. The CDR3, as DNA: TGTGCCAGCAGCAAAAGGGCCGGGACAGGGCCCGAGCAGTACGTC. Protein: CASSKRAGTGPEQYV.

The chain is built from TRBV13 and TRBJ1-1; 7 nucleotides align to TRBD1. This CDR3 region has 16 residues. Per germline, CDR1 PRHDT and CDR2 FYEKMQ (reference sequence). The junction had 14 bases not matched to a gene; V was cut back by 5 bases and J by 5 bases. DNA of the CDR3: TGTGCCAGCAGCAAGGGGAACAGGGGTGGGCAAACTGAAGCTTTCTTT. Amino acid sequence: CASSKGNRGGQTEAFF.

The rearrangement links TRBV7-8 to TRBJ2-7; the match to TRBD2 covers 11 bases. In germline, CDR1 is SGHVS, CDR2 FQNEAQ. With V trimmed by 6 bases and J by 1 base, 5 bases remained unmatched. The CDR3 has 15 residues. The chain's CDR3 is CASRVAGGGSYEQYV. The CDR3 nucleotides are TGTGCCAGCAGAGTAGCGGGAGGGGGATCCTACGAGCAGTACGTC.

The rearrangement links TRBV6-5 to TRBJ2-7; D not certain. The germline gives CDR1 MNHEY, CDR2 SVGAGI. Trimming removed 0 bases at V and 7 bases at J, with 10 bases between. The length of the CDR3 is 13 residues. This CDR3 reads CASSYSSGSEQYV. The CDR3, as DNA: TGTGCCAGCAGTTACTCGTCCGGGTCGGAGCAGTACGTC.

The chain uses TRBV15 and TRBJ2-1; 10 bases align to TRBD1. The CDR3 spans 15 residues. Trimming cost V 1 base and J 8 bases; bases outside gene matches: 5. The germline V gene encodes CDR1 LNHNV and CDR2 YYDKDF (reference sequence). CDR3 nucleotides: TGTGCCACCAGCAGAGCGGACAGGGGGTACGATGAGCAGTTCTTC. The encoded protein is CATSRADRGYDEQFF.

V and J are TRBV7-9 and TRBJ1-1; 9 bases align to TRBD1. The V and J ends lost 1 base and 5 bases, in that order; junction bases with no gene match: 2. Germline CDR1 is SEHNR and CDR2 is FQNEAQ (reference sequence). The CDR3 extends over 14 amino acids. CDR3 amino acids: CASSLGTGETEAFF. CDR3 bases: TGTGCCAGCAGCTTAGGGACAGGGGAGACTGAAGCTTTCTTT.

The rearrangement links TRBV5-6 to TRBJ2-7; D might be TRBD1 (6 bases). This CDR3 contains 14 residues. Trimming left V 3 bases short and J 3 bases short, with 13 bases between. Germline values: CDR1 SGHDT, CDR2 YYEEEE. CDR3: CASSSRGLIYEQYV. The CDR3, as DNA: TGTGCCAGCAGCTCCAGGGGTCTGATCTACGAGCAGTACGTC.

Here the CDR3 DNA reads TGTGCCAGCAGTTCTGGGGGGGCCGGGGCCCGTCACAATGAGCAGTTCTTC. Translating it yields CASSSGGAGARHNEQFF. The rearrangement uses TRBV6-4 and TRBJ2-1, with D possibly being TRBD2 (7 bases). This CDR3 region has 17 residues. Germline values: CDR1 MRHNA, CDR2 SNTAGT. The V end was cut by 5 bases, the J end by 5 bases, with 22 bases between.